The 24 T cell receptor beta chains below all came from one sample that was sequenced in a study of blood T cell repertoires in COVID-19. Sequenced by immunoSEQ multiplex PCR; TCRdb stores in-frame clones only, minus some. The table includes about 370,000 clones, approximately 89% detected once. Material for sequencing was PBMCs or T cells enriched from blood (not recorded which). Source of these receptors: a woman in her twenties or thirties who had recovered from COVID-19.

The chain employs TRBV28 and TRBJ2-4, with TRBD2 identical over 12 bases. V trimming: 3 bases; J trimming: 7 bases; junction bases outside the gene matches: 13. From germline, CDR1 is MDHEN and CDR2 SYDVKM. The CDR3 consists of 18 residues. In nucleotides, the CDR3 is TGTGCCAGCAGTTTTCTTCCGACTAGCGGGAGTACGAGGAACATTCAGTACTTC. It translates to CASSFLPTSGSTRNIQYF.

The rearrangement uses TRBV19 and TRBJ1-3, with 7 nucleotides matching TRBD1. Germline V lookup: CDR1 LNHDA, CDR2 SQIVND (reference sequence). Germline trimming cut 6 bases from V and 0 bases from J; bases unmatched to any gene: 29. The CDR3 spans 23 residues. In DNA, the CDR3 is TGTGCCAGTAGCACCCACAGACCGAACAAGACATACGGGACAGAGAGCTCTGGAAACACCATATATTTT. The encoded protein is CASSTHRPNKTYGTESSGNTIYF.

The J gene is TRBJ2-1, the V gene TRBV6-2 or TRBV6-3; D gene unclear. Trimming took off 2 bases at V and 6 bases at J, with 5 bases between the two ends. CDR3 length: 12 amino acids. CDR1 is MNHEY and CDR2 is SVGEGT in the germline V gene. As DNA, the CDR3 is TGTGCCAGCAGTTACCCGGTCAATGAGCAGTTCTTC. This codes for CASSYPVNEQFF.

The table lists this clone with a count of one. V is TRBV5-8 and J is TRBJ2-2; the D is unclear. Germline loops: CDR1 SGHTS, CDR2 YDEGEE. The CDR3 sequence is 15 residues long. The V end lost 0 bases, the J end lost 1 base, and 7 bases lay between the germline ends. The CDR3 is CASSLGARNTGELFF. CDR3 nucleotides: TGTGCCAGCAGCTTGGGCGCTAGGAACACCGGGGAGCTGTTTTTT.

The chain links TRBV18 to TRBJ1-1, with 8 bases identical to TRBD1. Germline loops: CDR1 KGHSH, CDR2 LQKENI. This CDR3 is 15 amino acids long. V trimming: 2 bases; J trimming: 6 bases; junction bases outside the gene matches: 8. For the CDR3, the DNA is TGTGCCAGCTCACCAGGACAGGGCTATCGGGCTGAAGCTTTCTTT. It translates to CASSPGQGYRAEAFF.

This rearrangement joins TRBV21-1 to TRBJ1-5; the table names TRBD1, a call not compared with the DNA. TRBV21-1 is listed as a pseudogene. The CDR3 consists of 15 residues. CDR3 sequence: CASSTRDRDYQPQHF. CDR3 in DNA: TGTGCCAGCAGCACCCGGGACAGGGACTATCAGCCCCAGCATTTT.

CDR3 sequence reads: CASSEGTGDTEAFF. The CDR3 DNA is TGTGCCAGCAGTGAGGGCACGGGGGACACTGAAGCTTTCTTT. The chain employs TRBV6-1 and TRBJ1-1; perhaps TRBD1 as D (5 bases). The CDR3 runs to 14 residues. Germline-derived CDR1 and CDR2 are MNHNS and SASEGT. Trimming removed 3 bases from V and 3 bases from J, with 11 bases in between.

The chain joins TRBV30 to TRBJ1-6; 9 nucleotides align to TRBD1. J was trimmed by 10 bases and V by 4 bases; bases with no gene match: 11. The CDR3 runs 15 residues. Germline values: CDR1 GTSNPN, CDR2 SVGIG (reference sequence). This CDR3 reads CAWNSRTGAGSPLHF. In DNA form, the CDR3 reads TGTGCCTGGAACTCCAGGACAGGGGCGGGCTCACCCCTCCACTTT.

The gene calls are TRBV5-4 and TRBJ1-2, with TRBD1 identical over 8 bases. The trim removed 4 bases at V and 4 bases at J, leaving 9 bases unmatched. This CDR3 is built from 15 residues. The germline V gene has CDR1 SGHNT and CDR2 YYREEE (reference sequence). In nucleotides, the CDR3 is TGTGCCAGCAGCCTTGGACAGGGTGAAATCTATGGCTACACCTTC. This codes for CASSLGQGEIYGYTF.

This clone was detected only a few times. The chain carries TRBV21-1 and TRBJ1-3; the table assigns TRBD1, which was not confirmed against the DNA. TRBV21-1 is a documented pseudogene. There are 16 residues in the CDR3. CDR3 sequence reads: CASSRQRVSGNTNIYF. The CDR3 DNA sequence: TGTGCCAGCAGCAGACAGCGAGTCTCTGGAAACACCAACATATATTTT.

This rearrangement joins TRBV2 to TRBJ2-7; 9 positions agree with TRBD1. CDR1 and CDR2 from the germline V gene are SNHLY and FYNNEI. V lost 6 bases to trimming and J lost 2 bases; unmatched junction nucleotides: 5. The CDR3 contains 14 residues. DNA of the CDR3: TGTGCCAGCAGCGGGACAGGGAGGACCTACGAGCAGTACTTC. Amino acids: CASSGTGRTYEQYF.

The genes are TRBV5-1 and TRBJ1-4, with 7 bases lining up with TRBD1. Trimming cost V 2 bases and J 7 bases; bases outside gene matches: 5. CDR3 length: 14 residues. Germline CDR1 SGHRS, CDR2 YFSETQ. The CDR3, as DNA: TGCGCCAGCAGCTTCCAGGGGGTCGGTGAAAAACTGTTTTTT. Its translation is CASSFQGVGEKLFF.

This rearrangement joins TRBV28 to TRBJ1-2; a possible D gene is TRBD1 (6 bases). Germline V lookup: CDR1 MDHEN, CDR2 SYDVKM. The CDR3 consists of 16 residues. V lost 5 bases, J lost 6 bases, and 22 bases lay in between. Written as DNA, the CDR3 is TGTGCCAGCAGTCTCCGGGGAGGGGGTACGATGAATGGCTACACCTTC. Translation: CASSLRGGGTMNGYTF.

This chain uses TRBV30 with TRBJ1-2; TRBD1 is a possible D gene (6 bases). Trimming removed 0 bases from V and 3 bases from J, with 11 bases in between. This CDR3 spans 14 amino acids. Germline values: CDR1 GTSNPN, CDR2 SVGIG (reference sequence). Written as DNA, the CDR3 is TGTGCCTGGAGTGTAACAGGGCGTCACTATGGCTACACCTTC. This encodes CAWSVTGRHYGYTF.

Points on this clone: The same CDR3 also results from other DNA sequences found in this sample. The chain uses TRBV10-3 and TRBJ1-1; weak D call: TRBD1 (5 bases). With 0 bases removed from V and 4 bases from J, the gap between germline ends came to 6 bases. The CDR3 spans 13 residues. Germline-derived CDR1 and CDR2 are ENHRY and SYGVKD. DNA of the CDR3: TGTGCCATCAGTGAGTCTAGGGGCACTGAAGCTTTCTTT. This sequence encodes CAISESRGTEAFF.

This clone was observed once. CDR3 sequence (DNA): TGTGCCAGCAGCTTGACCTCCGCGGGAGGGAATTCACCCCTCCACTTT. This gives the protein CASSLTSAGGNSPLHF. The chain couples TRBV7-3 to TRBJ1-6; no clear D. The V gene's germline CDR1 is SGHTA and CDR2 FQGTGA. The CDR3 has 16 amino acids. Between the trimmed V and J ends, which lost 3 bases and 7 bases, there was a span of 16 bases.

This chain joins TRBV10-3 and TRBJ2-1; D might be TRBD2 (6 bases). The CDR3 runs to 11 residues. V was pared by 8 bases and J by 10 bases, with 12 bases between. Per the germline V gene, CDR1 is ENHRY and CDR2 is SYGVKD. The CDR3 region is CAIGSGVEQFF. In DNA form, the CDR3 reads TGTGCCATCGGCTCGGGGGTCGAGCAGTTCTTC.

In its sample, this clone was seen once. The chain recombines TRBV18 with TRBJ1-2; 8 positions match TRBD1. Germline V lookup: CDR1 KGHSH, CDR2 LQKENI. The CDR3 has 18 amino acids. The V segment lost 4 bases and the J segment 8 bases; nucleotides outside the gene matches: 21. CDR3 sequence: CASSQGIGQGSVSRGYTF. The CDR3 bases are TGTGCCAGCTCACAGGGGATCGGACAGGGATCAGTCAGCAGGGGCTACACCTTC.

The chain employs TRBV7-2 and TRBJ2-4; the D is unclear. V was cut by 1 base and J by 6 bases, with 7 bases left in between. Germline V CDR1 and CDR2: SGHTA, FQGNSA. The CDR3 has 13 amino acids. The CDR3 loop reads CASSLGFRNIQYF. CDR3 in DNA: TGTGCCAGCAGCTTAGGTTTCAGAAACATTCAGTACTTC.

CDR3 sequence reads: CASSIGDSSYEQYF. The CDR3 nucleotides read TGTGCCAGCAGCATAGGGGACAGCTCCTACGAGCAGTACTTC. This chain uses TRBV27 with TRBJ2-7, with 7 bases lining up with TRBD1. Germline V lookup: CDR1 MNHEY, CDR2 SMNVEV (reference sequence). This CDR3 is built from 14 residues. V lost 6 bases, J lost 0 bases, and 5 bases stayed unmatched.

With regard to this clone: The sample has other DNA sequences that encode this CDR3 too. Here the CDR3 DNA reads TGTGCCAGCAGCCAAGATGTAGAGCAGTACTTC. Translating gives CASSQDVEQYF. The chain carries TRBV3-1 (or the pseudogene TRBV3-2) and TRBJ2-7; no clear D. This CDR3 comprises 11 residues. Per germline, CDR1 LGHDT and CDR2 YNNKEL (reference sequence). V lost 0 bases and J 7 bases, leaving 4 bases between the germline ends.

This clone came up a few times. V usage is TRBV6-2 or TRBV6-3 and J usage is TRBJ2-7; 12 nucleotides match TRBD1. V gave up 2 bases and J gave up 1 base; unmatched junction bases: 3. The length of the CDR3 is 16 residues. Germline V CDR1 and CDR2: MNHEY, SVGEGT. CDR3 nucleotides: TGTGCCAGCAGTTACCCGGGACAGGGGGCATCCTACGAGCAGTACTTC. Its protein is CASSYPGQGASYEQYF.

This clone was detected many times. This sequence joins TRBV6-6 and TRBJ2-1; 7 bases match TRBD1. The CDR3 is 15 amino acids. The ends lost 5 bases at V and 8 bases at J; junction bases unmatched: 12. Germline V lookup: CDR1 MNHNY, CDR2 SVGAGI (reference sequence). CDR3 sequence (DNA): TGTGCCAGCAGTCCCACAGGGGAGAATACATATGAGCAGTTCTTC. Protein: CASSPTGENTYEQFF.

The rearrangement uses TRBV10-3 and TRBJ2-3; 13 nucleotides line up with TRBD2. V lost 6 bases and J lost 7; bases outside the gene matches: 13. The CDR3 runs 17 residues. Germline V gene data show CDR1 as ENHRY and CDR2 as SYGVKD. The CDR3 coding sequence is TGTGCCATCAGGACTAGCGGGGGGCCCCCAAGCACGAATACGCAGTATTTT. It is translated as CAIRTSGGPPSTNTQYF.